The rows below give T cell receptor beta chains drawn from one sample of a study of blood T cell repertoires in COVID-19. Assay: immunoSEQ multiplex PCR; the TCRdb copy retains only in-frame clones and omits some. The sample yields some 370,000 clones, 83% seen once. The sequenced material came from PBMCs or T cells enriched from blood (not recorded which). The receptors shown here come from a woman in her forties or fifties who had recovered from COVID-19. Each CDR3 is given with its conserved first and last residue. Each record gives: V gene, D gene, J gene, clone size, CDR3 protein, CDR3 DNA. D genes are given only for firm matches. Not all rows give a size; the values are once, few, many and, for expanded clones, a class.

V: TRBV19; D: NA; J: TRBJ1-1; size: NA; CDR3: CATEPKGVGTEAFF; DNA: TGTGCCACCGAACCTAAGGGAGTCGGCACTGAAGCTTTCTTT
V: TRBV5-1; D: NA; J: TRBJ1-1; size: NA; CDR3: CASTFGSGRNTEAFF; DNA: NA
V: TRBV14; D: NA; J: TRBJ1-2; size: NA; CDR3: CASSRIGDGYTF; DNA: TGTGCCAGCAGCCGGATAGGGGATGGCTACACCTTC
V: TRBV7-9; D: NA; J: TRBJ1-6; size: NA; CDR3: CASSTEGTSYNSPLHF; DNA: TGTGCCAGCAGCACGGAGGGGACCTCCTATAATTCACCCCTCCACTTT
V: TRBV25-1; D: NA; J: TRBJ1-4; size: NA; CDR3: CASSGVPTAVGEKLFF; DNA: TGTGCCAGCAGTGGAGTTCCTACAGCTGTGGGTGAAAAACTGTTTTTT
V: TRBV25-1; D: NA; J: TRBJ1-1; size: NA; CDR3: CASSEYRTNEAFF; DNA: TGTGCCAGCAGTGAATACAGAACCAATGAAGCTTTCTTT
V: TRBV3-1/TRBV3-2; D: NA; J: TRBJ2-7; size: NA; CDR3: CASSQDWWTAPSYEQYF; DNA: TGTGCCAGCAGCCAAGATTGGTGGACAGCCCCTTCCTACGAGCAGTACTTC
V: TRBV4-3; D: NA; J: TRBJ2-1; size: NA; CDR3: CASSQDTPGSSYNEQFF; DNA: TGCGCCAGCAGCCAAGACACTCCGGGGAGCTCCTACAATGAGCAGTTCTTC
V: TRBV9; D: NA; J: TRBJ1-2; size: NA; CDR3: CASSVGVGRPLGYTF; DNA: TGTGCCAGCAGCGTAGGTGTGGGGCGGCCCCTGGGCTACACCTTC
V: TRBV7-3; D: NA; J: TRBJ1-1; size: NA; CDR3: CASSKTGGDTEAFF; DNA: TGTGCCAGCAGCAAGACGGGGGGAGACACTGAAGCTTTCTTT
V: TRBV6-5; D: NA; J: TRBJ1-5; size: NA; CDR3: CASKPGRWDQPQHF; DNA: TGTGCCAGCAAGCCGGGGAGATGGGATCAGCCCCAGCATTTT
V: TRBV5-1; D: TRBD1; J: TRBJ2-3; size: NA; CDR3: CASSLVGQGGTDTQYF; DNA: TGCGCCAGCAGCTTGGTAGGACAGGGAGGCACAGATACGCAGTATTTT
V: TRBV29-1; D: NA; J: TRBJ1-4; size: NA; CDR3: CSAGHSDEKLFF; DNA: TGCAGCGCGGGACATTCTGATGAAAAACTGTTTTTT
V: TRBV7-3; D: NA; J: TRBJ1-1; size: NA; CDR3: CASSLSTGSEAFF; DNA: TGTGCCAGCAGCCTATCGACAGGCTCTGAAGCTTTCTTT
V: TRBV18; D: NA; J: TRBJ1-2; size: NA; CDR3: CASSPGADNYGYTF; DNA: TGTGCCAGCTCACCTGGGGCAGATAACTATGGCTACACCTTC
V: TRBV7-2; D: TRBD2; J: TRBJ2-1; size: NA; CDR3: CASSSALAGDNEQFF; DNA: TGTGCCAGCAGCTCGGCACTAGCGGGGGACAATGAGCAGTTCTTC
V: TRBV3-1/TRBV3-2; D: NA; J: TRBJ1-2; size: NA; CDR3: CASSQRDGGYTF; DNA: TGTGCCAGCAGCCAAAGAGACGGGGGCTACACCTTC
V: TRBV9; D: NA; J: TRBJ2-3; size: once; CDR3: CASSVAQGWADTQYF; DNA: TGTGCCAGCAGCGTAGCCCAGGGGTGGGCAGATACGCAGTATTTT
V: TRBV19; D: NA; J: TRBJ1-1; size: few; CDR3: CASSDRTRVNTEAFF; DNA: TGTGCCAGTAGTGATCGCACCAGGGTCAACACTGAAGCTTTCTTT
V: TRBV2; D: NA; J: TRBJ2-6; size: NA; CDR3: CASSGAGSGANVLTF; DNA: TGTGCCAGCAGTGGCGCAGGCTCTGGGGCCAACGTCCTGACTTTC
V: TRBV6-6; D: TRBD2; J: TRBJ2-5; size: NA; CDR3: CASSSSGGRETQYF; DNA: TGTGCCAGCAGTTCTAGCGGGGGGCGAGAGACCCAGTACTTC
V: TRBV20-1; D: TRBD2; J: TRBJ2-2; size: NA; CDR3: CSAPIAGGLFF; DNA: TGCAGTGCCCCCATAGCGGGGGGGCTGTTTTTT
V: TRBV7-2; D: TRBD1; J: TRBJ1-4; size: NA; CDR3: CASSLEGRGRGEKLFF; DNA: TGTGCCAGCAGCTTAGAGGGCAGGGGGCGCGGTGAAAAACTGTTTTTT
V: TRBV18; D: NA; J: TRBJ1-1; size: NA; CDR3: CASSPRNQDTEAFF; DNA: TGTGCCAGCTCACCGAGAAATCAAGACACTGAAGCTTTCTTT
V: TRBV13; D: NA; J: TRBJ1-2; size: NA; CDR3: CASSLGGKQPNYGYTF; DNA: TGTGCCAGCAGCTTAGGCGGAAAACAGCCTAACTATGGCTACACCTTC
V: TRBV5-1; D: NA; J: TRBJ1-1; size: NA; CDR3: CASSPQTGRHLGTEAFF; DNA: TGCGCCAGCAGCCCACAAACAGGGCGTCATTTAGGAACTGAAGCTTTCTTT
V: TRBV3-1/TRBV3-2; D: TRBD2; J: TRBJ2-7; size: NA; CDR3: CASSQGGTRGEQYF; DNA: TGTGCCAGCAGCCAAGGGGGGACTAGGGGCGAGCAGTACTTC
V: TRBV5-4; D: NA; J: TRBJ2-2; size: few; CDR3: CASSLPGSAGELFF; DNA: TGTGCCAGCAGCTTGCCTGGGAGTGCCGGGGAGCTGTTTTTT
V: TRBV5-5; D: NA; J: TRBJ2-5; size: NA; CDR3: CASRTPLTQGRETQYF; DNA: TGTGCCAGCAGGACCCCCCTTACGCAGGGTCGGGAGACCCAGTACTTC
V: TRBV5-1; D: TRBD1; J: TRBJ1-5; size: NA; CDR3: CASSIGQGDQPQHF; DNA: TGCGCCAGCTCTATTGGACAGGGTGATCAGCCCCAGCATTTT
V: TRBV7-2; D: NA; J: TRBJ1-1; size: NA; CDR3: CASSLVGEEAFF; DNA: TGTGCCAGCAGCTTAGTAGGGGAAGAAGCTTTCTTT
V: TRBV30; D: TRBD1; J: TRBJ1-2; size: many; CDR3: CAWMRGQGNYGYTF; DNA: TGTGCCTGGATGAGGGGACAGGGGAACTATGGCTACACCTTC
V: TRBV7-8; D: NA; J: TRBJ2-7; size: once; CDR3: CASSVRETASYEQYF; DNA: TGTGCCAGCAGCGTCAGGGAAACCGCCTCCTACGAGCAGTACTTC
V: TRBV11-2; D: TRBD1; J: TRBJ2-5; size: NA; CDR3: CASSLDRTGGETQYF; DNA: TGTGCCAGCAGCTTAGATCGAACAGGGGGGGAGACCCAGTACTTC
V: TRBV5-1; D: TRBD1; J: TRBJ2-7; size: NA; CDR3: CASSLQPGQGTNNYEQYF; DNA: TGCGCCAGCAGCTTGCAACCCGGACAGGGGACCAACAACTACGAGCAGTACTTC
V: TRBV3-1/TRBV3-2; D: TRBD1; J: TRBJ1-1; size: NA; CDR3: CASSHGDRKAFF; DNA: TGTGCCAGCAGCCATGGGGACAGGAAAGCTTTCTTT
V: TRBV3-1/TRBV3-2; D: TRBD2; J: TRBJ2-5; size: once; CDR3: CASSQGTRRETQYF; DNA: TGTGCCAGCAGCCAAGGGACTAGGCGGGAGACCCAGTACTTC
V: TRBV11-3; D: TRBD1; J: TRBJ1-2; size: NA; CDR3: CASSLDTGEYGYTF; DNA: TGTGCCAGCAGCTTAGATACAGGGGAGTATGGCTACACCTTC
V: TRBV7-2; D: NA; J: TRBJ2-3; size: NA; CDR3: CASSSSGRTTDTQYF; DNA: TGTGCCAGCAGCTCCAGTGGGAGGACCACAGATACGCAGTATTTT
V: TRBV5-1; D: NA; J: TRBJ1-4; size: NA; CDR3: CASSLALDRQNEKLFF; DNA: TGCGCCAGCAGCTTGGCCCTGGACAGACAGAATGAAAAACTGTTTTTT
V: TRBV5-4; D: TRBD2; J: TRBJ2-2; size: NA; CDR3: CASSLDGRENTGELFF; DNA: TGTGCCAGCAGCTTGGACGGGAGGGAGAACACCGGGGAGCTGTTTTTT
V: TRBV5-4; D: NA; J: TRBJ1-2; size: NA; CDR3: CASSLGLRDGYTF; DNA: TGTGCCAGCAGCTTGGGGCTACGGGATGGCTACACCTTC